This paragraph reports one T cell receptor (beta chain). The CDR3 sequence is 14 residues long. V shed 4 bases and J 4 bases; nucleotides not matched to a gene: 7. Germline V gene sequence: CDR1 SGHRS, CDR2 YFSETQ. The authors' processing: Estimated nucleated cell counts came from reference gene primer amplification. Using immunoSEQ multiplex PCR, the repertoire was profiled, and TCRdb retains in-frame clones only, with some absent. Clonal size and the V and J genes are those of that table, whereas D and trimming came from the DNA. The sample includes roughly 250,000 clones, roughly 84% seen only once; the top ten take around 4%. This sample is drawn from a study of blood T cell repertoires in COVID-19. Study-level information: Researchers got acute and convalescent COVID-19 samples from the United States, Italy and Spain. PBMCs, B-cell-depleted T cells, or T cells were the source of the cDNA or gDNA that made up the material.

The chain joins TRBV5-1 to TRBJ1-1; 7 bases match TRBD1. Sequencing was performed on peripheral blood. The receptor was derived from a man aged 45 to 65 with active or convalescent COVID-19. The CDR3 reads CASSKTGVLTEAFF. The CDR3 DNA follows: TGCGCCAGCAGCAAAACAGGGGTTCTCACTGAAGCTTTCTTT. Complete variable domain (other parts from reference TRBV5-1 and TRBJ1-1): KAGVTQTPRYLIKTRGQQVTLSCSPISGHRSVSWYQQTPGQGLQFLFEYFSETQRNKGNFPGRFSGRQFSNSRSEMNVSTLELGDSALYLCASSKTGVLTEAFFGQGTRLTVV.